The 8 T cell receptor beta chains reported below all come from one sample, sequenced in a study of early T cells in non-severe SARS-CoV-2 infection. TCRdb analysed the 5' RACE reads with MiXCR anew, one entry per CDR3 protein. The sample contains some 77,000 distinct CDR3 sequences, less than 20% of which appear only once. Sequencing was carried out using whole blood. All receptors derive from an adult who was a healthcare worker with PCR-confirmed SARS-CoV-2 infection or an uninfected control (not recorded which).

The V and J genes are TRBV19 and TRBJ1-1, with 7 bases identical to TRBD1. Per germline, CDR1 LNHDA and CDR2 SQIVND (reference sequence). The CDR3 has 16 amino acids. J gave up 5 bases and V 2 bases, and 11 bases lay outside the gene matches. CDR3 region: CASSIRGPGLGTEAFF. The CDR3 bases are TGTGCCAGTAGTATAAGGGGGCCCGGTTTAGGGACTGAAGCTTTCTTT. The entire variable domain, with the rest obtained from reference TRBV19 and TRBJ1-1, is as follows: DGGITQSPKYLFRKEGQNVTLSCEQNLNHDAMYWYRQDPGQGLRLIYYSQIVNDFQKGDIAEGYSVSREKKESFPLTVTSAQKNPTAFYLCASSIRGPGLGTEAFFGQGTRLTVV.

This rearrangement joins TRBV20-1 to TRBJ1-6; D is possibly TRBD1 (5 bases). Germline-derived CDR1 and CDR2 are DFQATT and SNEGSKA (reference sequence). V lost 3 bases and J lost 9, with 18 bases in between. The CDR3 runs 15 residues. CDR3 loop: CSARPPKGGGSPLHF. CDR3 sequence (DNA): TGCAGTGCTAGGCCCCCCAAAGGCGGGGGTTCACCCCTCCACTTT.

The rearrangement uses TRBV5-1 and TRBJ2-5; the D gene could be TRBD1 or TRBD2 (5 bases each). Trimming shortened V by 4 bases and J by 5 bases, and 15 bases separated the two germline ends. Germline V gene data show CDR1 as SGHRS and CDR2 as YFSETQ. This CDR3 is 14 amino acids long. CDR3 sequence: CASSRFRGGETQYF. In nucleotides, the CDR3 is TGCGCCAGCAGCAGATTCCGGGGCGGGGAGACCCAGTACTTC.

Note on this clonotype: One end of the junction is discordant with germline, which a read error may explain. The CDR3 nucleotides read TGTGCTAGCAGCCAAGGGTGGGGGTCGTACAATGAGCAGTTCTTC. Translation gives CASSQGWGSYNEQFF. The gene calls are TRBV7-7 and TRBJ2-1; D possibly uses TRBD1 or TRBD2 (5 bases each). Germline CDR1 reads SSHAT; CDR2 reads FNYEAQ (reference sequence). The CDR3 runs 15 residues.

There are many counts of this clonotype. The chain couples TRBV2 to TRBJ2-5; 11 nucleotides align to TRBD1. Trimming removed 10 bases from V and 5 bases from J; junction bases left unmatched: 6. Germline V gene lookup returns CDR1 SNHLY and CDR2 FYNNEI. CDR3 length equals 13 residues. CDR3 nucleotides: TGTGCCATCCGGACAGGGGGCAGGGAGACCCAGTACTTC. Translating it yields CAIRTGGRETQYF.

The chain links TRBV12-3 or TRBV12-4 to TRBJ2-7; no clear D. This CDR3 contains 11 residues. The V and J ends lost 6 bases and 4 bases respectively, with 7 bases between them. Written as DNA, the CDR3 is TGTGCCAGCAGCAACAGATACGAGCAGTACTTC. Translating gives CASSNRYEQYF.

This clonotype was counted a few times. The chain uses TRBV12-3 or TRBV12-4 and TRBJ1-6; maybe TRBD1 (6 bases). The CDR3 covers 14 residues. V lost 6 bases and J 10 bases, leaving 16 bases between the germline ends. The CDR3 bases are TGTGCCAGCAGGCTACAGGGATTCGGCTCACCCCTCCACTTT. Translating it yields CASRLQGFGSPLHF.

A few counts support this clonotype. The J gene is TRBJ1-2, the V gene TRBV5-6; the match to TRBD1 covers 8 bases. The CDR3 sequence is 13 residues long. V shed 4 bases, J shed 6 bases, and the junction held 5 bases outside the gene matches. The V gene's germline CDR1 is SGHDT and CDR2 YYEEEE. CDR3 sequence: CASSRGQEDGYTF. In DNA form, the CDR3 reads TGTGCCAGCAGCCGGGGACAGGAGGATGGCTACACCTTC.